This T cell receptor beta chain appears in the sequencing data of a study of blood T cell repertoires in COVID-19. Study-wide context: Both acute and convalescent COVID-19 samples were obtained from the United States, Italy and Spain.

How the authors handled the data: Amplification from reference gene primers served as the basis for estimated nucleated cell counts. The assay was immunoSEQ multiplex PCR, and TCRdb's table has in-frame clones only and misses some. That table supplies the V and J calls and clone size; D and trimming were determined from the DNA. The sample holds hundreds of thousands of clones, about 82% seen once. The CDR3 sequence is 13 residues long. Trimming cost V 8 bases and J 12 bases; bases outside gene matches: 15. Germline-derived CDR1 and CDR2 are SNHLY and FYNNEI. The origin of this receptor is a man aged 50 or older with active or convalescent COVID-19. This chain links TRBV2 with TRBJ2-7; TRBD1 agrees at 8 bases. The sequenced sample was peripheral blood. The chain's CDR3 is CASRGQGVDWRYF. CDR3 coding DNA: TGTGCCAGCCGCGGACAGGGTGTAGATTGGCGGTACTTC.